The 9 T cell receptor beta chains below come from one sample, sequenced in a study of T cells expressing NK-cell markers. TCRdb reprocessed the 5' RACE reads, with one entry per CDR3 protein and no DNA. The sample includes 300,000 to 500,000 distinct CDR3 sequences. Sequencing was done on a sample of blood T cells: a sorted CD56 or NKG2C T cell subset, CD4+ or CD8+ T cells, or bulk PBMC T cells (not recorded which). These receptors were obtained from a woman between 45 and 60 years old in good health.

V usage is TRBV27 and J usage is TRBJ2-5; TCRdb selects TRBD1, and the lack of DNA leaves this call unchecked. CDR1 and CDR2 (germline): MNHEY, SMNVEV (reference sequence). This CDR3 is built from 14 residues. The CDR3 protein is CASSLQGADETQYF.

The rearrangement joins TRBV7-2 to TRBJ2-1. CDR1 SGHTA and CDR2 FQGNSA come from the germline V gene. The CDR3 loop spans 12 amino acids. CDR3 sequence: CASSLAFQEQFF.

The rearrangement uses TRBV7-2 and TRBJ2-3; TCRdb calls TRBD2, which cannot be checked without DNA. Germline-derived CDR1 and CDR2 are SGHTA and FQGNSA. This CDR3 region has 18 residues. CDR3 residues: CASSPTGSSGSRGATQYF.

The chain links TRBV20-1 to TRBJ1-2. The CDR3 loop spans 13 amino acids. Germline V gene sequence: CDR1 DFQATT, CDR2 SNEGSKA (reference sequence). The CDR3 reads CSARGSAGGGYTF.

The chain combines TRBV6-6 with TRBJ2-5; TCRdb returns TRBD2, unconfirmable since there is no DNA. The CDR3 has 15 amino acids. CDR1 and CDR2 from the germline V gene are MNHNY and SVGAGI (reference sequence). CDR3 sequence: CASTRLAGGQETQYF.

V is TRBV19 and J is TRBJ2-1. Germline CDR1 is LNHDA and CDR2 is SQIVND (reference sequence). This CDR3 region has 12 residues. The CDR3 here is CASSISVNEQFF.

CDR3 residues: CASSKTSGNTGELFF. The rearrangement joins TRBV11-3 to TRBJ2-2; absent DNA, TCRdb's TRBD2 call cannot be checked. CDR1 SGHNT and CDR2 YENEEA come from the germline V gene. The CDR3 has 15 residues. Full variable domain (remainder filled in from reference TRBV11-3 and TRBJ2-2): EAGVVQSPRYKIIEKKQPVAFWCNPISGHNTLYWYLQNLGQGPELLIRYENEEAVDDSQLPKDRFSAERLKGVDSTLKIQPAELGDSAVYLCASSKTSGNTGELFFGEGSRLTVL.

This chain connects TRBV16 to TRBJ2-1; the D call from TCRdb, TRBD1, cannot be confirmed without DNA. Germline V gives CDR1 KGHSY, CDR2 FQNENV. This CDR3 has 15 amino acids. The CDR3 region is CASSQDGQRGEEQFF.

V and J are TRBV5-5 and TRBJ1-1; the TRBD1 assignment by TCRdb is unverifiable without DNA. Germline loops: CDR1 SGHKS, CDR2 YYEKEE (reference sequence). This CDR3 has 15 amino acids. CDR3 region: CASSLNPAMNTEAFF. Together with reference TRBV5-5 and TRBJ1-1, the CDR3 gives the full variable domain: DAGVTQSPTHLIKTRGQQVTLRCSPISGHKSVSWYQQVLGQGPQFIFQYYEKEERGRGNFPDRFSARQFPNYSSELNVNALLLGDSALYLCASSLNPAMNTEAFFGQGTRLTVV.